The 6 T cell receptor beta chains below all came from one sample that was sequenced in a study of shared clonotypes between healthy human individuals. The naive CD8 fraction comprised CD45RO-negative cells positively selected for CCR7 and excluded terminally differentiated effector memory CD45RA+ cells. TCRdb's copy holds only in-frame clones and misses some; the assay was immunoSEQ multiplex PCR. The data hold roughly 2.1 million clones, with roughly 91% observed a single time. Sequenced material: naive CD8+ T cells from PBMCs. These receptors originate from a man aged 18-30 years in good health. Some clones in this sample may be carry-over from other donors' samples.

The rearrangement links TRBV2 to TRBJ2-1, with 11 bases aligning to TRBD2. The CDR3 has 16 residues. The trim removed 6 bases at V and 5 bases at J, leaving 9 bases unmatched. Looked up from germline, CDR1 is SNHLY and CDR2 is FYNNEI. The CDR3 loop reads CASSPLAGGTNNEQFF. The DNA for the CDR3 is TGTGCCAGCAGCCCTTTAGCGGGAGGGACGAACAATGAGCAGTTCTTC.

CDR3 sequence (DNA): TGTGCCAGCAGCTTAGGGACAGGGGAGTATGGCTACACCTTC. Translating it yields CASSLGTGEYGYTF. V and J are TRBV7-9 and TRBJ1-2, with TRBD1 matching over 9 bases. Germline CDR1 and CDR2: SEHNR and FQNEAQ (reference sequence). CDR3 length equals 14 residues. V was pared by 1 base and J by 5 bases, with 2 bases of the junction left unmatched.

The chain couples TRBV6-1 to TRBJ2-7, with 7 bases aligning to TRBD2. CDR1 and CDR2 (germline): MNHNS, SASEGT. The CDR3 length is 14 residues. The trim removed 3 bases at V and 1 base at J, leaving 3 bases unmatched. Here the CDR3 DNA reads TGTGCCAGCAGTGACCGGCGGGAGTCCTACGAGCAGTACTTC. Its translation is CASSDRRESYEQYF.

Of note for this clone: The sample has other DNA sequences that encode this CDR3 too. The chain is built from TRBV5-6 and TRBJ2-7; D may be TRBD1 (5 bases). The CDR3 is 13 amino acids. Germline V lookup: CDR1 SGHDT, CDR2 YYEEEE. The ends were cut back, 0 bases at V and 3 bases at J, with 7 bases in the middle. The CDR3 DNA follows: TGTGCCAGCAGCTTGGGACAGCTCTACGAGCAGTACTTC. It yields the protein CASSLGQLYEQYF.

The chain uses TRBV10-3 and TRBJ2-1; TRBD2 agrees at 13 bases. CDR3 size: 18 residues. V lost 3 bases and J lost 0; bases outside the gene matches: 5. Germline loops: CDR1 ENHRY, CDR2 SYGVKD. The CDR3 DNA follows: TGTGCCATCAGTGATGGACTAGCGGGAGTTGCCTCCTACAATGAGCAGTTCTTC. It encodes CAISDGLAGVASYNEQFF.

V gene TRBV18 combines with J gene TRBJ2-1; no definite D call. The CDR3 runs to 13 residues. Trimming pared 3 bases from V and 8 bases from J, leaving 11 bases between. Germline assignment: CDR1 KGHSH and CDR2 LQKENI. The CDR3 loop reads CASSPERHYEQFF. CDR3 DNA: TGTGCCAGCTCACCTGAACGACATTATGAGCAGTTCTTC.